This passage covers 7 T cell receptor beta chains from one sample sequenced in a study of identical twins. TCRdb re-called the 5' RACE reads with MiXCR, one entry per CDR3 protein. Of approximately 890,000 distinct CDR3 sequences in the sample, roughly 12% were seen once. The same data also went into a second study, on yellow fever vaccine responses in identical twins.

The sample consisted of PBMCs. The receptors were gathered from a woman between 18 and 29 years old in good health.

This chain joins TRBV5-1 and TRBJ1-1, with TRBD1 as a possible D gene (5 bases). V shed 5 bases and J shed 2 bases, with 13 bases lying between them. This CDR3 is built from 14 residues. The germline CDR1 and CDR2 sequences are SGHRS and YFSETQ. This chain's CDR3 is CASRADSLNTEAFF. CDR3 coding DNA: TGCGCCAGCAGAGCCGACAGCCTAAACACTGAAGCTTTCTTT.

This clonotype has at least ten counts. The J gene is TRBJ2-3, the V gene TRBV5-1; D may be TRBD1 (6 bases). Per germline, CDR1 SGHRS and CDR2 YFSETQ. Trimming removed 4 bases from V and 0 bases from J, with 12 bases in between. The CDR3 extends over 15 amino acids. The CDR3 region has the DNA TGCGCCAGCAGCCCCGGGACACCCAGCACAGATACGCAGTATTTT. It yields the protein CASSPGTPSTDTQYF.

The V gene is TRBV14, the J gene TRBJ2-3; the D gene could be TRBD1 or TRBD2 (6 bases each). The CDR3 contains 15 residues. V gave up 0 bases and J gave up 7 bases, with 14 bases separating them. Germline loops: CDR1 SGHDN, CDR2 FVKESK. The CDR3 DNA sequence: TGTGCCAGCAGCCAAGAGTTGAGGGGGAGGAATACGCAGTATTTT. Its translation is CASSQELRGRNTQYF.

CDR3 amino acids: CASSSPGRTSGNTIYF. The CDR3 region has the DNA TGTGCCAGCAGCTCCCCTGGACGCACCTCTGGAAACACCATATATTTT. The chain has TRBV7-9 and TRBJ1-3; no reliable D call. From germline, CDR1 is SEHNR and CDR2 FQNEAQ (reference sequence). This CDR3 has 16 amino acids. Trimming left V 4 bases short and J 0 bases short, with 13 bases between. The variable domain in full, completed from reference TRBV7-9 and TRBJ1-3, reads DTGVSQNPRHKITKRGQNVTFRCDPISEHNRLYWYRQTLGQGPEFLTYFQNEAQLEKSRLLSDRFSAERPKGSFSTLEIQRTEQGDSAMYLCASSSPGRTSGNTIYFGEGSWLTVV.

In this sample, this clonotype turned up many times. The rearrangement links TRBV5-1 to TRBJ1-1; perhaps TRBD1 as D (6 bases). This CDR3 is 15 amino acids long. Trimming shortened V by 4 bases and J by 6 bases, and 19 bases separated the two germline ends. Germline V gives CDR1 SGHRS, CDR2 YFSETQ. The CDR3 is CASSPLVGGRAEAFF. The CDR3 region has the DNA TGCGCCAGCAGCCCGTTGGTAGGGGGTCGCGCTGAAGCTTTCTTT.

This clonotype was counted a few times. The V gene is TRBV5-1, the J gene TRBJ1-1; D gene uncertain. In germline, CDR1 is SGHRS, CDR2 YFSETQ. V dropped 5 bases and J dropped 1 base, with 15 bases sitting between them. CDR3 length: 15 amino acids. CDR3 region: CASSRGDHPNTEAFF. In DNA form, the CDR3 reads TGCGCCAGCAGTCGTGGTGACCACCCGAACACTGAAGCTTTCTTT. The variable domain in full, with the rest retrieved from reference TRBV5-1 and TRBJ1-1, is KAGVTQTPRYLIKTRGQQVTLSCSPISGHRSVSWYQQTPGQGLQFLFEYFSETQRNKGNFPGRFSGRQFSNSRSEMNVSTLELGDSALYLCASSRGDHPNTEAFFGQGTRLTVV.

The chain combines TRBV29-1 with TRBJ2-7; D is uncertain. V lost 1 base and J 3 bases, leaving 13 bases between the germline ends. CDR3 length: 14 residues. The germline V gene encodes CDR1 SQVTM and CDR2 ANQGSEA. The CDR3 DNA sequence: TGCAGCGTTGAAGTTAGGACCGAATTCTACGAGCAGTACTTC. It codes for CSVEVRTEFYEQYF.